Sequencing of this T cell receptor (beta chain) was carried out in a study of shared clonotypes between healthy human individuals. In the study overall: Every donor yielded three CD4 naive, three CD4 memory, two CD8 naive and one CD8 memory plate. Study-wide points: Estimated clonotype richness was generally higher in naive than memory subsets.

Genomic DNA belonging to each subset was distributed in equal measure over several immunoSEQ plates. Measured with immunoSEQ multiplex PCR; TCRdb has only the in-frame clones, and not every one. Here the sample spans hundreds of thousands of clones, more than 95% being singletons. Concerning this clone: Its cognate antigen is unknown.

Germline loops: CDR1 SGHRS, CDR2 YFSETQ. Trimming pared 3 bases from V and 3 bases from J, leaving 10 bases between. The CDR3 spans 13 residues. Positively selected for CCR7, the CD45RO-negative cells used as naive CD8 cells excluded terminally differentiated effector memory CD45RA+ cells. Specimen: naive CD8+ T cells sorted from blood. The chain joins TRBV5-1 to TRBJ2-7; TRBD2 might be the D (6 bases). The receptor was isolated from a man aged 25-40 years in good health. The CDR3: CASSSGLHYEQYF. CDR3 nucleotides: TGCGCCAGCAGCTCCGGACTACACTACGAGCAGTACTTC.